This T cell receptor beta chain originates from a study of tumor and adjacent non-tumor tissue in lung cancer. No cell sorting was done before RNA was extracted from the tissue. A modified ARM-PCR protocol with three rounds of nested PCR amplified TCRbeta. TCRdb re-called the multiplex PCR reads through MiXCR, storing one row per CDR3 protein. The table has 120,000 or so distinct CDR3 sequences, 66% seen once. This clonotype has just one count. V was trimmed by 7 bases and J by 3 bases, leaving 13 bases between them. The CDR3 is 12 residues long. Germline V CDR1 and CDR2: SQVTM, ANQGSEA. The receptor was derived from a man aged 30 to 39 with non-small cell lung cancer. The sample consisted of lung tumor tissue. The V call is TRBV29-1, the J call TRBJ2-7; D unclear. CDR3 amino acids: CSADTADYEQYF. DNA of the CDR3: TGCAGCGCTGATACAGCCGACTACGAGCAGTACTTC.